Sequencing of this TCR beta chain was carried out in a study of molecular identifiers for immune sequencing clone quantification. Background on the study: Split five ways in replicates, RNA from roughly 20,000 or 100,000 naive CD8 cells had four portions sequenced.

TCRdb processed the PCR reads anew with MiXCR; each CDR3 protein has one entry. The sample carries about half a million distinct CDR3 sequences, 20% to 25% recorded once. Study outcomes and limitations: Effector cells kept over 99% of their molecules in clones above 20 RNA copies, while naive cells kept under 1% there. Clone sizes that are highly expanded could be underestimated when identical TCR molecules share a barcode.

About this clonotype itself: Its matching antigen is unknown.

Deletions cut 6 bases from V and 2 bases from J, with 17 bases between. This CDR3 is 15 amino acids long. The chain carries TRBV12-3 or TRBV12-4 and TRBJ2-7, with D tentatively TRBD1 (7 bases). The TCR was taken from a human donor in good health. Some libraries in this study had Jurkat cell RNA spiked in. Sequenced input: naive CD8+ T cells from blood, with Jurkat cell RNA spiked in. Described subset: FACS-sorted CD8+CD4-CCR7+CD45RA+ naive T cells. The CDR3 is CASRPDRDWTYEQYF. The CDR3 DNA reads TGTGCCAGCAGGCCCGACAGGGACTGGACCTACGAGCAGTACTTC.